These 17 T cell receptor beta chains were sequenced from one sample in a study of CD8 T cells in Susac syndrome. It was with random hexamers that 0.5 to 1 ug RNA was reverse transcribed. TCRdb reprocessed the immunoSEQ multiplex PCR reads with MiXCR, giving one entry per CDR3 protein. The sample lists some 120,000 distinct CDR3 sequences; approximately 94% were seen once. Sequenced: CD4+ T cells from PBMCs. The receptors shown here come from a human donor in good health.

V gene TRBV12-3 or TRBV12-4 combines with J gene TRBJ2-1, with a weak D call TRBD2 (6 bases). Trimming took 8 bases from V and 2 from J, leaving 13 bases between them. The CDR3 has 14 amino acids. The CDR3 sequence is CASVTSYPYNEQFF. The CDR3 bases are TGTGCCAGCGTTACTAGCTACCCCTACAATGAGCAGTTCTTC.

The chain joins TRBV7-9 to TRBJ2-1; TRBD2 matches at 14 bases. Germline-derived CDR1 and CDR2 are SEHNR and FQNEAQ (reference sequence). V shed 5 bases, J shed 12 bases, and the junction held 9 bases outside the gene matches. This CDR3 comprises 15 residues. The CDR3 loop is CASSTGTSGSQGQFF. CDR3 nucleotide sequence: TGTGCCAGCAGCACCGGGACTAGCGGGAGTCAGGGGCAGTTCTTC.

The DNA of the CDR3 is TGTGCCAGCAGCCCCGCGGGGCGGGGGGTCATGGATACGCAGTATTTT. Encoded protein: CASSPAGRGVMDTQYF. The V and J genes are TRBV6-1 and TRBJ2-3; 8 nucleotides match TRBD2. V trimming: 6 bases; J trimming: 6 bases; junction bases outside the gene matches: 14. This CDR3 is 16 amino acids long. Germline assignment: CDR1 MNHNS and CDR2 SASEGT.

This clonotype occurred once. The chain carries TRBV18 and TRBJ1-1; 7 bases line up with TRBD1. Per the germline V gene, CDR1 is KGHSH and CDR2 is LQKENI. The CDR3 length is 15 residues. The V gene end was trimmed by 6 bases and the J gene end by 6 bases; junction bases not matched to a gene: 13. The CDR3 DNA sequence: TGTGCCAGCTCCTCATGGGAGGGGGCTAACCCTGAAGCTTTCTTT. This sequence encodes CASSSWEGANPEAFF.

The V call is TRBV6-5, the J call TRBJ2-7; 7 nucleotides agree with TRBD1. The J segment lost 0 bases and the V segment lost 3 bases, leaving 5 bases of the junction unmatched. Germline CDR1 MNHEY, CDR2 SVGAGI. The CDR3 covers 15 residues. CDR3 coding DNA: TGTGCCAGCAGTTATGTTTGGGACAGCTCCTACGAGCAGTACTTC. The encoded protein is CASSYVWDSSYEQYF.

The chain couples TRBV30 to TRBJ2-1, with TRBD2 matching over 8 bases. This CDR3 comprises 16 residues. V lost 2 bases to trimming and J lost 5 bases; unmatched junction nucleotides: 11. CDR1 and CDR2 from the germline V gene are GTSNPN and SVGIG (reference sequence). In DNA, the CDR3 is TGTGCCTGGAGTCTTTCTCGGACTAGCAGCGACAATGAGCAGTTCTTC. Protein sequence: CAWSLSRTSSDNEQFF.

This chain joins TRBV20-1 and TRBJ1-4; perhaps TRBD1 as D (6 bases). V shed 3 bases and J shed 5 bases, with 10 bases lying between them. The CDR3 sequence is 13 residues long. Germline values: CDR1 DFQATT, CDR2 SNEGSKA (reference sequence). CDR3 sequence reads: CSARDSLNEKLFF. As DNA, the CDR3 is TGCAGTGCTAGGGACAGTCTGAATGAAAAACTGTTTTTT.

On this clonotype: Mismatch with germline at one junction end may stem from a read error. As DNA, the CDR3 is TGTGCCAGCAGTTACGGGGTCAGGGGGCGGAACCCTGAAGCTTTCTTT. The encoded protein is CASSYGVRGRNPEAFF. The V call is TRBV6-2 or TRBV6-3, the J call TRBJ1-1; 8 bases are shared with TRBD1. The CDR3 length is 16 residues. The germline V gene has CDR1 MNHEY and CDR2 SVGEGT.

The chain joins TRBV6-6 to TRBJ1-1; 9 nucleotides match TRBD1. V gave up 2 bases and J gave up 6 bases; unmatched junction bases: 7. Germline CDR1 MNHNY, CDR2 SVGAGI (reference sequence). The CDR3 runs to 15 residues. CDR3 sequence: CASSYPDRGYAEAFF. CDR3 DNA: TGTGCCAGCAGTTACCCGGACAGGGGATACGCTGAAGCTTTCTTT.

This chain connects TRBV2 to TRBJ2-2, with 7 bases matching TRBD1. The length of the CDR3 is 15 residues. The germline V gene encodes CDR1 SNHLY and CDR2 FYNNEI. V lost 7 bases, J lost 1 base, and 6 bases stayed unmatched. The CDR3 reads CASMRGTVNTGELFF. The CDR3 DNA sequence: TGTGCCAGCATGAGAGGGACAGTGAACACCGGGGAGCTGTTTTTT.

The J gene is TRBJ2-1, the V gene TRBV10-3; 14 bases match TRBD2. Germline trimming cut 5 bases from V and 7 bases from J; bases unmatched to any gene: 10. The CDR3 has 17 amino acids. CDR1 and CDR2 (germline): ENHRY, SYGVKD. The CDR3 nucleotides are TGTGCCATCAGTCCGGGACTAGCGGGAGAGGGGAGTAATGAGCAGTTCTTC. Residues: CAISPGLAGEGSNEQFF.

This chain uses TRBV6-5 with TRBJ2-7; a possible D gene is TRBD1 (6 bases). CDR1 is MNHEY, CDR2 SVGAGI, per germline. The V gene lost 5 bases and the J gene lost 1 base, with 15 bases spanning the gap. There are 15 residues in the CDR3. CDR3 sequence: CASSRRQGLSYEQYF. The DNA for the CDR3 is TGTGCCAGCAGTCGACGGCAGGGGCTGTCCTACGAGCAGTACTTC.

This clonotype was found once. The V and J genes are TRBV20-1 and TRBJ2-1, with 8 bases matching TRBD2. There are 18 residues in the CDR3. Unmatched junction bases numbered 11, after V lost 1 base and J lost 0 bases. Germline V lookup: CDR1 DFQATT, CDR2 SNEGSKA (reference sequence). The CDR3 sequence is CSARGLFERGSSYNEQFF. DNA of the CDR3: TGCAGTGCTAGAGGGCTTTTTGAGCGGGGGAGCTCCTACAATGAGCAGTTCTTC.

This chain connects TRBV2 to TRBJ2-7, with unresolved D. V lost 3 bases, J lost 9 bases, and 9 bases lay in between. The CDR3 is 11 residues long. The germline gives CDR1 SNHLY, CDR2 FYNNEI. The CDR3 region is CASSDSFGQYF. CDR3 nucleotides: TGTGCCAGCAGTGATTCCTTCGGGCAGTACTTC.

This chain joins TRBV6-1 and TRBJ1-6; possibly TRBD1 for D (5 bases). Germline lookup yields CDR1 MNHNS and CDR2 SASEGT. The CDR3 runs 13 residues. V lost 3 bases to trimming and J lost 9 bases, with 9 bases between them. DNA for the CDR3: TGTGCCAGCAGTGAGATAGACAGTTCACCCCTCCACTTT. Protein product: CASSEIDSSPLHF.

The V call is TRBV7-2, the J call TRBJ2-1; D possibly corresponds to TRBD2 (5 bases). The CDR3 has 15 residues. Germline values: CDR1 SGHTA, CDR2 FQGNSA. V was shortened by 5 bases and J by 7 bases, with 18 bases between the two germline ends. CDR3 residues: CASSRNFGLRNEQFF. In DNA form, the CDR3 reads TGTGCCAGCAGCCGAAACTTCGGACTCAGAAATGAGCAGTTCTTC.

V gene TRBV28 combines with J gene TRBJ2-5, with D maybe TRBD2 (6 bases). Germline-derived CDR1 and CDR2 are MDHEN and SYDVKM. The CDR3 has 13 residues. Deletions cut 5 bases from V and 4 bases from J, with 11 bases between. CDR3 residues: CASSRLVGETQYF. DNA of the CDR3: TGTGCCAGCAGTCGACTAGTTGGAGAGACCCAGTACTTC.